These 25 T cell receptor beta chains originate from one sample sequenced in a study of blood T cell repertoires in COVID-19. Only in-frame clones appear in the TCRdb table, and some are missing; sequencing was by immunoSEQ multiplex PCR. The data show some 340,000 clones, around 84% seen once. The source material was peripheral blood. The receptors originated from a woman under 30 with acute or convalescent COVID-19.

The J gene is TRBJ2-1, the V gene TRBV19; possibly TRBD1 for D (7 bases). Germline CDR1 and CDR2: LNHDA and SQIVND (reference sequence). This CDR3 contains 13 residues. The V end lost 2 bases, the J end lost 7 bases, and 9 bases lay between the germline ends. DNA of the CDR3: TGTGCCAGTAGTATACAGGGGGGTAATGAGCAGTTCTTC. Translating gives CASSIQGGNEQFF.

J is TRBJ1-3 and V is TRBV19, with a weak D call TRBD1 (6 bases). In germline, CDR1 is LNHDA, CDR2 SQIVND (reference sequence). The germline V and J ends were trimmed by 3 bases and 0 bases, with 12 bases remaining between them. This CDR3 has 16 amino acids. DNA of the CDR3: TGTGCCAGTAGTATTACAGGACAGCGCTCTGGAAACACCATATATTTT. As protein: CASSITGQRSGNTIYF.

The chain combines TRBV11-3 with TRBJ2-5; tentative D call: TRBD2 (5 bases). Trimming stripped 1 base from V and 5 bases from J, with 14 bases between. The V gene's germline CDR1 is SGHNT and CDR2 YENEEA. The CDR3 runs 15 residues. CDR3 sequence: CASSLAGSRGETQYF. In DNA, the CDR3 is TGTGCCAGCAGCTTAGCAGGTTCTCGAGGGGAGACCCAGTACTTC.

The gene calls are TRBV6-5 and TRBJ2-1; TRBD2 agrees at 7 bases. The CDR3 spans 13 residues. The V gene's germline CDR1 is MNHEY and CDR2 SVGAGI. V lost 8 bases and J lost 9; bases outside the gene matches: 10. CDR3 sequence: CASSAGFGGEQFF. The CDR3 coding sequence is TGTGCCAGCTCAGCGGGATTCGGAGGTGAGCAGTTCTTC.

The chain employs TRBV7-9 and TRBJ1-1, with D hard to call. Trimming removed 2 bases from V and 6 bases from J, with 4 bases in between. Germline V gene lookup returns CDR1 SEHNR and CDR2 FQNEAQ (reference sequence). This CDR3 has 11 residues. The CDR3 DNA reads TGTGCCAGCAGCTTACAGGCTGAAGCTTTCTTT. Protein sequence: CASSLQAEAFF.

This clone appeared a few times. The chain joins TRBV3-1 (or the pseudogene TRBV3-2) to TRBJ1-6; D is unresolved. V lost 4 bases to trimming and J lost 10 bases, with 14 bases between them. The CDR3 runs 14 residues. Germline V lookup: CDR1 LGHDT, CDR2 YNNKEL (reference sequence). The CDR3 here is CASSPRPRESPLHF. As DNA, the CDR3 is TGTGCCAGCAGCCCCAGACCCCGGGAATCACCCCTCCACTTT.

The V gene is TRBV5-1, the J gene TRBJ1-6; 10 bases map to TRBD1. CDR3 length equals 17 residues. The germline gives CDR1 SGHRS, CDR2 YFSETQ. Trimming at V came to 0 bases and at J to 7 bases, leaving 7 bases not matched to a gene. The CDR3 sequence is CASSLARQGATNSPLHF. Here the CDR3 DNA reads TGCGCCAGCAGCTTGGCTAGACAGGGGGCCACAAATTCACCCCTCCACTTT.

The chain joins TRBV18 to TRBJ1-1; maybe TRBD1 (5 bases). Germline V gene lookup returns CDR1 KGHSH and CDR2 LQKENI. V was shortened by 5 bases and J by 2 bases, with 12 bases between the two germline ends. The CDR3 covers 14 residues. This chain's CDR3 is CASSGQGTNTEAFF. The CDR3 DNA reads TGTGCCAGCTCAGGTCAGGGAACCAACACTGAAGCTTTCTTT. The full variable domain, rest sourced from reference TRBV18 and TRBJ1-1, is NAGVMQNPRHLVRRRGQEARLRCSPMKGHSHVYWYRQLPEEGLKFMVYLQKENIIDESGMPKERFSAEFPKEGPSILRIQQVVRGDSAAYFCASSGQGTNTEAFFGQGTRLTVV.

V usage is TRBV7-9 and J usage is TRBJ1-2; perhaps TRBD1 as D (6 bases). Germline V gene sequence: CDR1 SEHNR, CDR2 FQNEAQ (reference sequence). There are 15 residues in the CDR3. Trimming removed 1 base at V and 6 bases at J, with 15 bases between. The chain's CDR3 is CASSLVGPGVDGYTF. DNA for the CDR3: TGTGCCAGCAGCTTAGTAGGACCAGGGGTGGATGGCTACACCTTC.

The rearrangement uses TRBV5-8 and TRBJ2-1; 9 positions agree with TRBD1. The CDR3 has 13 amino acids. Germline assignment: CDR1 SGHTS and CDR2 YDEGEE. V was pared by 4 bases and J by 9 bases, with 5 bases of the junction left unmatched. CDR3 DNA: TGTGCCAGCAGCCTCGGGACAGGGACTGAGCAGTTCTTC. It translates to CASSLGTGTEQFF.

The rearrangement joins TRBV10-3 to TRBJ1-6, with 8 positions matching TRBD1. The trim removed 9 bases at V and 8 bases at J, leaving 3 bases unmatched. CDR1 and CDR2 from the germline V gene are ENHRY and SYGVKD. This CDR3 is built from 12 residues. The CDR3 DNA reads as TGTGCCATTGGACAGGGTTATTCACCCCTCCACTTT. Translating gives CAIGQGYSPLHF.

The chain links TRBV2 to TRBJ1-2; no clear D. CDR3 size: 12 residues. Germline values: CDR1 SNHLY, CDR2 FYNNEI. V gave up 3 bases and J gave up 3 bases, with 5 bases separating them. CDR3 DNA sequence: TGTGCCAGCAGTGACATTTACTATGGCTACACCTTC. Its protein is CASSDIYYGYTF.

This sequence joins TRBV7-6 and TRBJ2-2; D remains ambiguous. CDR3 length equals 13 residues. V was trimmed by 5 bases and J by 2 bases, leaving 6 bases between them. CDR1 and CDR2 from the germline V gene are SGHVS and FNYEAQ. The DNA for the CDR3 is TGTGCCAGCAGCCTACTCAACACCGGGGAGCTGTTTTTT. This sequence encodes CASSLLNTGELFF. The full variable domain, rest sourced from reference TRBV7-6 and TRBJ2-2, is GAGVSQSPRYKVTKRGQDVALRCDPISGHVSLYWYRQALGQGPEFLTYFNYEAQQDKSGLPNDRFSAERPEGSISTLTIQRTEQRDSAMYRCASSLLNTGELFFGEGSRLTVL.

This clone showed up just once. The rearrangement joins TRBV12-3 or TRBV12-4 to TRBJ1-5, with D hard to call. V was cut by 3 bases and J by 2 bases, with 2 bases left in between. This CDR3 has 12 residues. The CDR3 region has the DNA TGTGCCAGCAGTTTCGGCAATCAGCCCCAGCATTTT. This encodes CASSFGNQPQHF.

This rearrangement joins TRBV9 to TRBJ2-1, with TRBD2 identical over 14 bases. The CDR3 loop spans 16 amino acids. V shed 0 bases and J 10 bases; nucleotides not matched to a gene: 6. CDR1 and CDR2 from the germline V gene are SGDLS and YYNGEE. DNA of the CDR3: TGTGCCAGCAGCGTAGAAGGACTAGCGGGAGGACTGGAGCAGTTCTTC. Amino acid sequence: CASSVEGLAGGLEQFF. The complete variable domain, with remaining parts taken from reference TRBV9 and TRBJ2-1, reads DSGVTQTPKHLITATGQRVTLRCSPRSGDLSVYWYQQSLDQGLQFLIQYYNGEERAKGNILERFSAQQFPDLHSELNLSSLELGDSALYFCASSVEGLAGGLEQFFGPGTRLTVL.

This chain connects TRBV4-2 to TRBJ2-7; the match to TRBD2 covers 10 bases. CDR3 size: 15 residues. The ends lost 0 bases at V and 3 bases at J; junction bases unmatched: 2. Germline V CDR1 and CDR2: LGHNA, YNFKEQ. The CDR3 region is CASSQDLAGDYEQYF. The CDR3 bases are TGTGCCAGCAGCCAAGATCTAGCGGGGGACTACGAGCAGTACTTC.

The chain uses TRBV25-1 and TRBJ2-6; 9 bases are shared with TRBD2. The CDR3 extends over 16 amino acids. The V and J ends lost 5 bases and 4 bases, in that order; junction bases with no gene match: 6. Germline V gene lookup returns CDR1 MGHDK and CDR2 SYGVNS. CDR3 region: CASSLAGAYGANVLTF. The DNA of the CDR3 is TGTGCCAGCAGTTTAGCGGGGGCATACGGGGCCAACGTCCTGACTTTC.

The CDR3 here is CATSDLEYNEQFF. CDR3 in DNA: TGTGCCACCAGTGACCTGGAGTATAATGAGCAGTTCTTC. The J gene is TRBJ2-1, the V gene TRBV24-1; D uncertain. Deletions cut 4 bases from V and 7 bases from J, with 10 bases between. The CDR3 contains 13 residues. Germline V gene data show CDR1 as KGHDR and CDR2 as SFDVKD.

The V call is TRBV10-2, the J call TRBJ1-6, with 9 positions matching TRBD1. Germline-derived CDR1 and CDR2 are WSHSY and SAAADI. The V gene end was trimmed by 0 bases and the J gene end by 9 bases; junction bases not matched to a gene: 3. This CDR3 region has 15 residues. Here the CDR3 DNA reads TGCGCCAGCAGTGAGTCTGCGACAGGGGGTTCACCCCTCCACTTT. Translating gives CASSESATGGSPLHF.

This chain connects TRBV11-1 to TRBJ2-3; 7 bases are shared with TRBD1. Germline V gene data show CDR1 as SGHAT and CDR2 as FQDESV (reference sequence). This CDR3 region has 14 residues. The V segment lost 5 bases and the J segment 3 bases; nucleotides outside the gene matches: 5. The CDR3 sequence is CASSRRQGTDTQYF. CDR3 DNA sequence: TGTGCCAGCAGCCGCCGACAGGGAACAGATACGCAGTATTTT.

The V and J genes are TRBV4-2 and TRBJ1-1, with D possibly matching TRBD1 (5 bases). Germline V CDR1 and CDR2: LGHNA, YNFKEQ. This CDR3 contains 14 residues. V dropped 0 bases and J dropped 5 bases, with 10 bases sitting between them. CDR3: CASSQDAGKTEAFF. Written as DNA, the CDR3 is TGTGCCAGCAGCCAAGACGCAGGGAAAACTGAAGCTTTCTTT.

The chain employs TRBV27 and TRBJ2-7, with TRBD1 as a possible D gene (5 bases). The germline V gene has CDR1 MNHEY and CDR2 SMNVEV (reference sequence). CDR3 length equals 15 residues. V lost 3 bases and J 2 bases, leaving 14 bases between the germline ends. The CDR3: CASSLSRQRPYEQYF. CDR3 in DNA: TGTGCCAGCAGTTTGTCCCGACAGCGCCCCTACGAGCAGTACTTC.

The V and J genes are TRBV2 and TRBJ1-5; D is uncertain. Trimming cost V 1 base and J 7 bases, with 8 bases left between them. CDR3 size: 13 residues. Germline loops: CDR1 SNHLY, CDR2 FYNNEI. Here the CDR3 DNA reads TGTGCCAGCAGTGAAGGGCGGGTACAGCCCCAGCATTTT. Translated: CASSEGRVQPQHF.

This clone has just a few counts. The chain couples TRBV3-1 (or the pseudogene TRBV3-2) to TRBJ1-1; 10 bases match TRBD1. V was pared by 1 base and J by 7 bases, with 6 bases of the junction left unmatched. This CDR3 has 15 residues. Germline V CDR1 and CDR2: LGHDT, YNNKEL (reference sequence). The CDR3 DNA sequence: TGTGCCAGCAGCCAAGGCGACAGGGGGCTTGATGAAGCTTTCTTT. Translated: CASSQGDRGLDEAFF.

V and J are TRBV11-2 and TRBJ2-3; 9 bases are shared with TRBD2. Trimming took 1 base from V and 5 from J; bases not matched to a gene: 7. The germline V gene has CDR1 SGHAT and CDR2 FQNNGV. The CDR3 totals 16 residues. CDR3 amino acids: CASSLGGGLAKDTQYF. For the CDR3, the DNA is TGTGCCAGCAGCTTAGGGGGGGGACTAGCTAAAGATACGCAGTATTTT.